This T cell receptor (beta chain) was recovered during a study of post-analysis software for immune sequencing data. The V gene's germline CDR1 is SGHKS and CDR2 YYEKEE (reference sequence). V shed 4 bases, J shed 2 bases, and the junction held 7 bases outside the gene matches. The CDR3 sequence is 16 residues long. Comments on this clonotype: The antigen remains undetermined.

cDNA libraries for TCR beta contained unique molecular identifiers. MiXCR, run by TCRdb on the PCR reads, gives a single entry per CDR3 protein. This sample carries hundreds of thousands of distinct CDR3 sequences, around 40% of them seen once, and the ten largest clones take 9% to 13%. General study findings and limits: Included in a set of a few TRBV segments more frequent in patients than controls were TRBV5-6, TRBV5-1 and TRBV20-1.

The rearrangement uses TRBV5-5 and TRBJ2-1; 9 bases match TRBD1. The sequence derives from a girl aged 10-17 years with multiple sclerosis. Sequencing was carried out using blood. CDR3 protein: CASSVQQGAAYNEQFF. CDR3 in DNA: TGTGCCAGCAGCGTACAACAGGGGGCGGCCTACAATGAGCAGTTCTTC.